The next 5 T cell receptor beta chains were all read from a single sample in a study of CD4 and CD8 cells across lung adenocarcinoma regions. TCRdb ran MiXCR on the PCR reads and lists one entry per CDR3 protein. Of 13,000 or so distinct CDR3 sequences listed, roughly 50% are singletons. Sequencing was done on a sample of CD8+ T cells from the margin of a lung tumor. These receptors originate from a male donor with lung adenocarcinoma. The CD4 and CD8 labels of this study may be unreliable.

Of note for this clonotype: Germline and junction disagree at one end, which may indicate a read error. This chain connects TRBV6-2 or TRBV6-3 to TRBJ2-3, with 8 positions matching TRBD2. The J call may be wrong; the DNA end is better matched by TRBJ2-7. In germline, CDR1 is MNHEY, CDR2 SVGEGT. This CDR3 contains 16 residues. The CDR3 DNA follows: TGTGCCAGCAGCTACTCGGGGGGGTGGGCCAGAGATACGCAGTACTTC. As protein: CASSYSGGWARDTQYF.

Concerning this clonotype: Compared with germline, one end of the junction differs, possibly owing to a read error. This chain uses TRBV6-1 with TRBJ2-2, with D tentatively TRBD1 (6 bases). Germline CDR1 is MNHNS and CDR2 is SASEGT. CDR3 size: 13 residues. The CDR3 region has the DNA TGTGCCAGCGGACGTGGGGGCTACGGGGAGCAGTTTTTT. This encodes CASGRGGYGEQFF.

Many counts were recorded for this clonotype. The CDR3 loop is CASSLAGSSYEQYF. In nucleotides, the CDR3 is TGTGCCAGCAGTTTAGCGGGATCCTCCTACGAGCAGTACTTC. The chain combines TRBV27 with TRBJ2-7; weak D call: TRBD2 (6 bases). Germline-derived CDR1 and CDR2 are MNHEY and SMNVEV (reference sequence). The CDR3 totals 14 residues. V gave up 2 bases and J gave up 0 bases, with 8 bases separating them.

The rearrangement joins TRBV25-1 to TRBJ2-1, with 8 bases aligning to TRBD2. V lost 1 base and J lost 8; bases outside the gene matches: 7. Germline-derived CDR1 and CDR2 are MGHDK and SYGVNS. This CDR3 is 15 amino acids long. CDR3 protein: CASSEFGGRNDEQFF. The CDR3 nucleotides are TGTGCCAGCAGTGAATTCGGCGGGAGGAATGATGAGCAGTTCTTC.

The rearrangement links TRBV20-1 to TRBJ2-3; the D is unclear. The ends were cut back, 5 bases at V and 6 bases at J, with 12 bases in the middle. The germline CDR1 and CDR2 sequences are DFQATT and SNEGSKA (reference sequence). The CDR3 runs to 12 residues. For the CDR3, the DNA is TGCAGTGCTCCCCTGAACGAGGATACGCAGTATTTT. This translates into CSAPLNEDTQYF.